This T cell receptor beta chain emerged from a study of CD8 T cells in Susac syndrome. The V gene's germline CDR1 is SQVTM and CDR2 ANQGSEA. V shed 4 bases, J shed 3 bases, and the junction held 13 bases outside the gene matches. The CDR3 spans 16 residues. It was with random hexamers that 0.5 to 1 ug RNA was reverse transcribed. TCRdb reanalysed the immunoSEQ multiplex PCR reads using MiXCR and keeps one entry per CDR3 protein. The data show about 110,000 distinct CDR3 sequences, 90% to 96% seen once. The chain has TRBV29-1 and TRBJ2-3; 7 nucleotides line up with TRBD2. The clonotype was recovered from a human donor in good health. The sample comprised CD4+ T cells from PBMCs. This chain's CDR3 is CSVVRRLAAATDTQYF. In nucleotides, the CDR3 is TGCAGCGTTGTTAGGAGACTAGCAGCTGCGACAGATACGCAGTATTTT.